The clone carrying this T cell receptor (beta chain) was counted a few times. Amplification of TCR beta CDR3 regions was performed using RNA transcripts as template. First-round RT-PCR of the TCR CDR3 relied on the HTBI primer set. TCRdb re-derived calls from the multiplex PCR reads in MiXCR, one entry per CDR3 protein. The data contain about 420,000 distinct CDR3 sequences, approximately 15% of them singletons. CDR1 and CDR2 (germline): LNHDA, SQIVND (reference sequence). The V end was cut by 7 bases, the J end by 4 bases, with 11 bases between. This CDR3 region has 13 residues. The record originates from a study of T cells in Graves' hyperthyroidism and ophthalmopathy.

The chain has TRBV19 and TRBJ2-1, with a tentative D call TRBD1 (6 bases). Sequencing used blood. This TCR was sampled from a young woman with Graves' hyperthyroidism. CDR3 coding DNA: TGTGCCAGTAACAGGGCCCTATACAATGAGCAGTTCTTC. It specifies CASNRALYNEQFF.